This TCR beta chain was identified in a study of CD8+ T cells in alopecia areata. The germline V and J ends were trimmed by 5 bases and 1 base, with 7 bases remaining between them. The CDR3 loop spans 13 amino acids. Germline loops: CDR1 MGHDK, CDR2 SYGVNS. Collection of lesional scalp punch biopsies and peripheral blood was performed in alopecia areata patients. Starting from PBMCs, sorting isolated CD4+ and CD8+ T cells. Investigators isolated RNA and reverse transcribed it into cDNA to act as the sequencing template. Sequencing was performed with immunoSEQ multiplex PCR; in TCRdb, only in-frame clones are kept and a portion is missing. The data show roughly 200,000 clones, almost 65% seen once.

V gene TRBV25-1 combines with J gene TRBJ2-3; D possibly corresponds to TRBD2 (5 bases). The sequencing here drew on CD4+ T cells sorted from blood, taken at week 0. This clonotype originated in a human donor with alopecia areata. Here the CDR3 reads CASSTGGTDTQYF. The CDR3, as DNA: TGTGCCAGCAGTACCGGGGGCACAGATACGCAGTATTTT.